The clone carrying this T cell receptor (beta chain) was observed at least ten times. Time point specified: patch test 3, about 24 weeks after DPC sensitization. The treatment was: therapeutic diphenylcyclopropenone sensitization with weekly scalp DPC. Germline V gives CDR1 SGHTA, CDR2 FQGNSA. V lost 4 bases, J lost 4 bases, and 13 bases stayed unmatched. The CDR3 totals 17 residues. This sample was included in a study of human T cells and chemical hapten exposure. In the study overall: For sensitization, 2% DPC was applied to an approximately 2 cm by approximately 2 cm patch of upper inner arm skin.

TCRdb ran MiXCR on the RACE reads and lists one entry per CDR3 protein. The data contain 50,000 to 75,000 distinct CDR3 sequences, 8% to 13% of them singletons. This TCR derives from a woman aged 25 to 39 with alopecia areata. Some clones in this sample may be carry-over from other donors' samples. This chain links TRBV7-2 with TRBJ1-2, with 9 nucleotides matching TRBD1. Sample: whole blood, taken in connection with sensitization to the hapten diphenylcyclopropenone (DPC). CDR3 nucleotides: TGTGCCAGCAGCTCCGGGACAGGGAAAAACTGGGGCTATGGCTACACCTTC. Its protein product is CASSSGTGKNWGYGYTF.